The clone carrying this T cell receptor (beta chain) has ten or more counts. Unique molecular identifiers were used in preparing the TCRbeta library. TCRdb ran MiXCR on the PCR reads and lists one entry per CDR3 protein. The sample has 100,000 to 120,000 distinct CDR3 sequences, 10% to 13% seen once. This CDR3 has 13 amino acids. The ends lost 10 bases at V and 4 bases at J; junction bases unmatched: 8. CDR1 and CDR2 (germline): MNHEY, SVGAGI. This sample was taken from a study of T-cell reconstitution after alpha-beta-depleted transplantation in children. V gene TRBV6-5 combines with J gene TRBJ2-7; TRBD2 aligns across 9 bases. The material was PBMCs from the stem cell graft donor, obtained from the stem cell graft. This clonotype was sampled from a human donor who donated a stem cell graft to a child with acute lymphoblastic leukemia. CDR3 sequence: CAIARGRGYEQYF. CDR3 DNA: TGTGCCATCGCCCGCGGGAGGGGTTACGAGCAGTACTTC.